Presented here are 31 T cell receptor beta chains from one specimen sequenced in a study of blood T cell repertoires in COVID-19. Repertoires were generated with immunoSEQ multiplex PCR, while TCRdb's copy carries only in-frame clones and drops some. The table lists fewer than 450,000 clones, approximately 90% of them singletons. Material: peripheral blood. The receptors were gathered from a woman aged 18 to 35 who had recovered from COVID-19.

The V and J genes are TRBV7-6 and TRBJ2-6; no clear D gene. CDR1 is SGHVS, CDR2 FNYEAQ, per germline. Trimming took off 8 bases at V and 0 bases at J, with 8 bases between the two ends. The CDR3 consists of 14 residues. The CDR3 bases are TGTGCCAGCTCGTCGGGCTCTGGGGCCAACGTCCTGACTTTC. This gives the protein CASSSGSGANVLTF.

V and J are TRBV11-3 and TRBJ1-4; D unclear. The V gene's germline CDR1 is SGHNT and CDR2 YENEEA. The length of the CDR3 is 15 residues. The V and J ends lost 1 base and 6 bases respectively, with 12 bases between them. This CDR3 reads CASSLGGYSDEKLFF. The CDR3 bases are TGTGCCAGCAGCTTAGGAGGGTATTCAGATGAAAAACTGTTTTTT.

The chain is built from TRBV12-5 and TRBJ2-4; 10 bases are shared with TRBD2. The germline CDR1 and CDR2 sequences are LGHNT and FRNRAP. The CDR3 sequence is 15 residues long. V shed 5 bases and J 9 bases; nucleotides not matched to a gene: 10. CDR3 nucleotides: TGTGCTAGTGGTGAGACTAGCGGGTTCGCTGGCATTCAGTACTTC. Protein sequence: CASGETSGFAGIQYF.

CDR3 nucleotide sequence: TGTGCCAGCAGTTACTACAGGGGCTACGAGCAGTACGTC. Its translation: CASSYYRGYEQYV. The V gene is TRBV6-5, the J gene TRBJ2-7; 7 nucleotides line up with TRBD1. Germline V gene sequence: CDR1 MNHEY, CDR2 SVGAGI. The CDR3 has 13 amino acids. J gave up 3 bases and V 1 base, and 0 bases lay outside the gene matches.

The chain is built from TRBV4-1 and TRBJ1-1; D gene unclear. Trimming took 1 base from V and 4 from J, leaving 7 bases between them. Germline assignment: CDR1 MGHRA and CDR2 YSYEKL. This CDR3 has 13 amino acids. Here the CDR3 DNA reads TGCGCCAGCAGCCAAGCTCCTAGCACTGAAGCTTTCTTT. As protein: CASSQAPSTEAFF.

This sequence joins TRBV7-5 and TRBJ2-7; the table's D call, TRBD2, has no DNA check behind it. TRBV7-5 is a documented pseudogene. The CDR3 sequence is 12 residues long. The CDR3 spells CARNPRGYEQYV. The CDR3 bases are TGTGCCAGAAACCCTCGGGGGTACGAGCAGTACGTC.

The chain has TRBV4-1 and TRBJ2-3, with 8 bases aligning to TRBD2. Trimming at V came to 2 bases and at J to 4 bases, leaving 11 bases not matched to a gene. Germline V lookup: CDR1 MGHRA, CDR2 YSYEKL. This CDR3 comprises 17 residues. CDR3 in DNA: TGCGCCAGCAGCCAAAGTGCGGGACTAGATAGTGCAGATACGCAGTATTTT. Its protein is CASSQSAGLDSADTQYF.

In its sample, this clone was seen once. V and J are TRBV2 and TRBJ2-3, with D uncertain. Germline CDR1 and CDR2: SNHLY and FYNNEI. The CDR3 length is 11 residues. V lost 6 bases, J lost 6 bases, and 7 bases lay in between. CDR3: CASSDMDTQYF. The CDR3, as DNA: TGTGCCAGCAGCGACATGGATACGCAGTATTTT.

The V gene is TRBV25-1, the J gene TRBJ1-3; 7 bases are a match to TRBD1. The germline V gene has CDR1 MGHDK and CDR2 SYGVNS. J was trimmed by 0 bases and V by 6 bases; bases with no gene match: 5. The CDR3 consists of 15 residues. CDR3 in DNA: TGTGCCAGCAGGGAGACAGGGATCTCTGGAAACACCATATATTTT. It is translated as CASRETGISGNTIYF.

The gene calls are TRBV4-3 and TRBJ2-3, with 10 bases fitting TRBD2. The CDR3 runs to 19 residues. Germline CDR1 reads LGHNA; CDR2 reads YSLEER. J was trimmed by 4 bases and V by 0 bases; bases with no gene match: 13. The chain's CDR3 is CASSQDLLAGVNIADTQYF. CDR3 coding DNA: TGCGCCAGCAGCCAAGACCTCCTAGCGGGAGTTAATATCGCAGATACGCAGTATTTT.

This chain links TRBV21-1 with TRBJ1-1; the table's TRBD1 call for D was not verified on the DNA. TRBV21-1 is recorded as a pseudogene. This CDR3 is built from 17 residues. The CDR3 spells CASSKATGGFMNTEAFF. CDR3 sequence (DNA): TGTGCCAGCAGCAAAGCGACAGGGGGCTTCATGAACACTGAAGCTTTCTTT.

This chain joins TRBV9 and TRBJ1-1; 9 bases are a match to TRBD1. CDR1 is SGDLS and CDR2 is YYNGEE in the germline V gene. V shed 3 bases and J 4 bases; nucleotides not matched to a gene: 7. The length of the CDR3 is 15 residues. The CDR3 DNA reads as TGTGCCAGCAGCGGATCCGGGACAGGGAGCACTGAAGCTTTCTTT. It encodes CASSGSGTGSTEAFF.

In its sample, this clone was seen once. The chain recombines TRBV4-3 with TRBJ1-5; D unresolved. The V gene's germline CDR1 is LGHNA and CDR2 YSLEER. V was clipped by 0 bases and J by 5 bases, with 5 bases between them. This CDR3 has 13 amino acids. CDR3 in DNA: TGCGCCAGCAGCCAAGATATTTATCAGCCCCAGCATTTT. Translating it yields CASSQDIYQPQHF.

The chain has TRBV11-2 and TRBJ1-1, with a possible D match to TRBD1 (5 bases). Trimming pared 8 bases from V and 1 base from J, leaving 14 bases between. Per germline, CDR1 SGHAT and CDR2 FQNNGV. CDR3 length: 14 residues. CDR3 in amino acids: CASRPGEGNTEAFF. The CDR3 bases are TGTGCCAGCCGCCCGGGGGAAGGGAACACTGAAGCTTTCTTT.

Written as DNA, the CDR3 is TGTGCCACCAGCAGAGTCATAGTGCGGTCTTCGCATCTCCCCTACAATGAGCAGTTCTTC. This sequence encodes CATSRVIVRSSHLPYNEQFF. The chain employs TRBV15 and TRBJ2-1; D remains unclear. CDR3 size: 20 residues. V was cut by 1 base and J by 2 bases, with 24 bases left in between. The germline CDR1 and CDR2 sequences are LNHNV and YYDKDF (reference sequence).

The V call is TRBV29-1, the J call TRBJ2-5; perhaps TRBD1 as D (6 bases). The V gene lost 6 bases and the J gene lost 5 bases, with 13 bases spanning the gap. Germline CDR1 SQVTM, CDR2 ANQGSEA. CDR3 length: 12 residues. The CDR3 sequence: CSVRAGEETQYF. CDR3 DNA sequence: TGCAGCGTGCGGGCAGGGGAGGAGACCCAGTACTTC. Drawing the rest from reference TRBV29-1 and TRBJ2-5, the complete variable domain is SAVISQKPSRDICQRGTSLTIQCQVDSQVTMMFWYRQQPGQSLTLIATANQGSEATYESGFVIDKFPISRPNLTFSTLTVSNMSPEDSSIYLCSVRAGEETQYFGPGTRLLVL.

J is TRBJ2-1 and V is TRBV7-9; D may be TRBD1 (6 bases). The germline CDR1 and CDR2 sequences are SEHNR and FQNEAQ (reference sequence). The CDR3 length is 15 residues. V was shortened by 1 base and J by 7 bases, with 14 bases between the two germline ends. This chain's CDR3 is CASSLGNARGNEQFF. The CDR3 bases are TGTGCCAGCAGCTTAGGTAACGCCAGGGGAAATGAGCAGTTCTTC.

CDR3 loop: CASSGTGPDTQYF. In DNA form, the CDR3 reads TGCGCCAGCTCCGGGACAGGTCCAGATACGCAGTATTTT. The chain links TRBV10-1 to TRBJ2-3; 8 nucleotides agree with TRBD1. The CDR3 is 13 residues long. Germline V gene sequence: CDR1 WNHNN, CDR2 SYGVQD (reference sequence). The J segment lost 4 bases and the V segment lost 8 bases, leaving 5 bases of the junction unmatched.

The chain couples TRBV4-1 to TRBJ1-1; weak D call: TRBD1 (6 bases). V dropped 0 bases and J dropped 2 bases, with 10 bases sitting between them. The CDR3 has 15 amino acids. Germline assignment: CDR1 MGHRA and CDR2 YSYEKL. The CDR3 region has the DNA TGCGCCAGCAGCCAAGAGCCAGGGGATAACACTGAAGCTTTCTTT. Its translation: CASSQEPGDNTEAFF.

This rearrangement joins TRBV6-6 to TRBJ2-1; perhaps TRBD2 as D (6 bases). Germline CDR1 is MNHNY and CDR2 is SVGAGI (reference sequence). The CDR3 has 12 residues. The V end was cut by 6 bases, the J end by 9 bases, with 12 bases between. CDR3 DNA: TGTGCCAGCAGCGGGAGTGTTACTGAGCAGTTCTTC. Translating gives CASSGSVTEQFF.

The chain is built from TRBV24-1 and TRBJ2-2, with 7 bases identical to TRBD2. This CDR3 region has 14 residues. Unmatched junction bases numbered 8, after V lost 9 bases and J lost 5 bases. Germline-derived CDR1 and CDR2 are KGHDR and SFDVKD. As DNA, the CDR3 is TGTGCCACCGGTGCTAGCGGCGGAACCGGGGAGCTGTTTTTT. The encoded protein is CATGASGGTGELFF.

The chain is built from TRBV7-6 and TRBJ2-1; 8 bases map to TRBD2. Per germline, CDR1 SGHVS and CDR2 FNYEAQ. V lost 3 bases to trimming and J lost 11 bases; unmatched junction nucleotides: 3. The CDR3 loop spans 12 amino acids. The CDR3 DNA reads as TGTGCCAGCAGCTTCCCTAGCGGGCAGCAGTTCTTC. Protein: CASSFPSGQQFF.

The CDR3 loop reads CASSYSGRAISSYNEQFF. CDR3 in DNA: TGTGCCAGCAGCTATAGCGGGAGGGCTATTAGCTCCTACAATGAGCAGTTCTTC. V gene TRBV7-2 combines with J gene TRBJ2-1, with 11 bases matching TRBD2. Looked up from germline, CDR1 is SGHTA and CDR2 is FQGNSA. There are 18 residues in the CDR3. Trimming cost V 4 bases and J 0 bases; bases outside gene matches: 8.

The gene calls are TRBV6-6 and TRBJ2-1; 12 bases are shared with TRBD1. Germline V gene lookup returns CDR1 MNHNY and CDR2 SVGAGI (reference sequence). The CDR3 covers 18 residues. Losses at the gene ends were 5 bases for V and 6 bases for J; bases not matched to a gene: 14. CDR3 DNA: TGTGCCAGCAGTCACGGGACAGGGGGCATCGTAGGGATCAATGAGCAGTTCTTC. It codes for CASSHGTGGIVGINEQFF.

The genes are TRBV18 and TRBJ1-1; D is perhaps TRBD1 (6 bases). Trimming took off 3 bases at V and 6 bases at J, with 17 bases between the two ends. Germline CDR1 and CDR2: KGHSH and LQKENI. The CDR3 sequence is 15 residues long. The CDR3 protein is CASSPEAGGDSEAFF. The CDR3 DNA reads as TGTGCCAGCTCACCGGAGGCGGGGGGCGATTCTGAAGCTTTCTTT.

The V and J genes are TRBV5-1 and TRBJ2-3; 10 bases are shared with TRBD1. Germline CDR1 reads SGHRS; CDR2 reads YFSETQ. The CDR3 is made up of 16 amino acids. V shed 2 bases, J shed 4 bases, and the junction held 7 bases outside the gene matches. Here the CDR3 reads CASSFGRDRGADTQYF. CDR3 nucleotide sequence: TGCGCCAGCAGCTTCGGCCGGGACAGGGGCGCAGATACGCAGTATTTT.

This rearrangement joins TRBV6-2 or TRBV6-3 to TRBJ2-6; no definite D call. CDR3 length: 17 amino acids. Germline V CDR1 and CDR2: MNHEY, SVGEGT. Trimming stripped 0 bases from V and 0 bases from J, with 9 bases between. The chain's CDR3 is CASSYSMYNSGANVLTF. Written as DNA, the CDR3 is TGTGCCAGCAGTTACTCGATGTACAACTCTGGGGCCAACGTCCTGACTTTC.

The V call is TRBV11-3, the J call TRBJ2-2; tentative D call: TRBD2 (6 bases). V gave up 4 bases and J gave up 4 bases, with 13 bases separating them. Germline V CDR1 and CDR2: SGHNT, YENEEA. The CDR3 is 15 residues long. CDR3 bases: TGTGCCAGCAGCTCGCGACTAGTGAGCACCGGGGAGCTGTTTTTT. Encoded protein: CASSSRLVSTGELFF.

This chain connects TRBV6-6 to TRBJ1-1; D is uncertain. V was trimmed by 4 bases and J by 4 bases, leaving 19 bases between them. The CDR3 runs 16 residues. Germline CDR1 MNHNY, CDR2 SVGAGI (reference sequence). CDR3 DNA sequence: TGTGCCAGCAGTTCCCAACAGCTCCTCGCTCGCACTGAAGCTTTCTTT. Protein product: CASSSQQLLARTEAFF.

This chain uses TRBV15 with TRBJ2-4, with D uncertain. The CDR3 is made up of 16 amino acids. V was shortened by 0 bases and J by 0 bases, with 9 bases between the two germline ends. Germline-derived CDR1 and CDR2 are LNHNV and YYDKDF (reference sequence). CDR3 DNA sequence: TGTGCCACCAGCAGAGATACCCGACTAGCCAAAAACATTCAGTACTTC. Residues: CATSRDTRLAKNIQYF.

This clone was observed at least ten times. This sequence joins TRBV4-3 and TRBJ1-2, with 7 bases aligning to TRBD1. This CDR3 region has 12 residues. Germline lookup yields CDR1 LGHNA and CDR2 YSLEER. The J segment lost 13 bases and the V segment lost 0 bases, leaving 5 bases of the junction unmatched. The CDR3 protein is CASSQDVGTVTF. In DNA, the CDR3 is TGCGCCAGCAGCCAAGATGTCGGGACAGTCACCTTC.